This T cell receptor beta chain was observed in a study of control samples from healthy donors and cancer patients. The table came from immunoSEQ multiplex PCR; TCRdb's copy has only in-frame clones and leaves some out. The sample lists some 150,000 clones, nearly 96% seen once, with approximately 1% in the top ten. Trimming left V 0 bases short and J 4 bases short, with 5 bases between. The CDR3 is 13 residues long. CDR1 and CDR2 (germline): SGDLS, YYNGEE. This clonotype originated in a woman between 25 and 40 years old in good health. This rearrangement joins TRBV9 to TRBJ1-5; D gene uncertain. Sequences were obtained from blood. CDR3 loop: CASSVGWNQPQHF. CDR3 sequence (DNA): TGTGCCAGCAGCGTAGGGTGGAATCAGCCCCAGCATTTT. Complete variable domain (other parts from reference TRBV9 and TRBJ1-5): DSGVTQTPKHLITATGQRVTLRCSPRSGDLSVYWYQQSLDQGLQFLIQYYNGEERAKGNILERFSAQQFPDLHSELNLSSLELGDSALYFCASSVGWNQPQHFGDGTRLSIL.